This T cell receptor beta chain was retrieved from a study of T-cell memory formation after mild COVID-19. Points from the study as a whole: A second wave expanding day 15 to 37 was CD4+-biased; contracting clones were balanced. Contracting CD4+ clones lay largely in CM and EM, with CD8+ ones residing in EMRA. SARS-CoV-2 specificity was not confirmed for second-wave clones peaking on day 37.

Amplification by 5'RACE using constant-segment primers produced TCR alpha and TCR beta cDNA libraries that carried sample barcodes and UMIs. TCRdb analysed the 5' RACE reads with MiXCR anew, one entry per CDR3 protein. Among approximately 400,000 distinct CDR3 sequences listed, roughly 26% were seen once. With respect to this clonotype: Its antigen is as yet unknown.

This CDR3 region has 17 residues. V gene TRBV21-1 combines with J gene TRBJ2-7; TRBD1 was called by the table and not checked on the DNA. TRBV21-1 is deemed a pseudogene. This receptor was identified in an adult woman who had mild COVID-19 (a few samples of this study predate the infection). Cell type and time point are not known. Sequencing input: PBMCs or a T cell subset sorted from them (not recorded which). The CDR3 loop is CASSKGVFGTVAYEQYF. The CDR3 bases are TGTGCCAGCAGCAAAGGGGTATTCGGGACCGTGGCCTACGAGCAGTACTTC.